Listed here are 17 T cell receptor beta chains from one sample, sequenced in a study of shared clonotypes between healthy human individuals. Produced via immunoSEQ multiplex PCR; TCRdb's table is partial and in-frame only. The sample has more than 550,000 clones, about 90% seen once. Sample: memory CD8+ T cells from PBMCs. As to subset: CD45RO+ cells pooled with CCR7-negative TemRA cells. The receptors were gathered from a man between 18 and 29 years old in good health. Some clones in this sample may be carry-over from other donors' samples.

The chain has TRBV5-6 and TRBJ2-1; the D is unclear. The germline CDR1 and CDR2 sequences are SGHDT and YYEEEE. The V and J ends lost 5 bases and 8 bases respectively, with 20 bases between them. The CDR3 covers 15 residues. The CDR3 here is CASRPVSNKGDEQFF. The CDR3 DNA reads TGTGCCAGCAGACCGGTGTCCAACAAGGGCGATGAGCAGTTCTTC.

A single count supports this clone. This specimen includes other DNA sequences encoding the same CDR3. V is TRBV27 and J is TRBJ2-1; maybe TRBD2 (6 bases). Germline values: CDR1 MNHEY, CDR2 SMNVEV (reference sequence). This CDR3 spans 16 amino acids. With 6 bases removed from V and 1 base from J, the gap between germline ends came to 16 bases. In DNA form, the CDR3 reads TGTGCCAGCAGCCTCTTAACGGGAGTGTCCTACAATGAGCAGTTCTTC. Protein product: CASSLLTGVSYNEQFF.

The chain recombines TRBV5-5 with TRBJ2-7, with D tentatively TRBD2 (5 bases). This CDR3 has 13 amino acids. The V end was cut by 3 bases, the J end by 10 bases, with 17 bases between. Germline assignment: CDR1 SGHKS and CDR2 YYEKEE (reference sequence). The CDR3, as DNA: TGTGCCAGCAGCTCCCACCCTGAGGGCGACCAGTACTTC. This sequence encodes CASSSHPEGDQYF.

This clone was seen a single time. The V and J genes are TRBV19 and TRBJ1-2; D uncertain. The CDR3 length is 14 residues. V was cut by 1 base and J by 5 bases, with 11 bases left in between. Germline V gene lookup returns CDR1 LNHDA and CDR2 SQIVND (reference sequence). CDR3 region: CASSIGYGVYGYTF. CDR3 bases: TGTGCCAGTAGTATAGGGTACGGAGTTTATGGCTACACCTTC.

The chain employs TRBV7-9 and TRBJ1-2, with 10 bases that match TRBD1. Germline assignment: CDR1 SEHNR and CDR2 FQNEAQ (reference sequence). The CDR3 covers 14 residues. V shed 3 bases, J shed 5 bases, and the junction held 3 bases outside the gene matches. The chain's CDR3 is CASSFGQGGYGYTF. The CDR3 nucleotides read TGTGCCAGCAGCTTTGGACAGGGGGGTTATGGCTACACCTTC. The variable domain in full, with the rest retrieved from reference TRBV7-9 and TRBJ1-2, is DTGVSQNPRHKITKRGQNVTFRCDPISEHNRLYWYRQTLGQGPEFLTYFQNEAQLEKSRLLSDRFSAERPKGSFSTLEIQRTEQGDSAMYLCASSFGQGGYGYTFGSGTRLTVV.

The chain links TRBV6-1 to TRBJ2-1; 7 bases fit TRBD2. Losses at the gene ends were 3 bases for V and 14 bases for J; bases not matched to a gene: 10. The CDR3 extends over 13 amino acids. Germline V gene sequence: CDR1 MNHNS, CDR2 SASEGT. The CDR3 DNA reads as TGTGCCAGCAGTGACGGGGAGGGCGGTTACGAGTTCTTC. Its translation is CASSDGEGGYEFF.

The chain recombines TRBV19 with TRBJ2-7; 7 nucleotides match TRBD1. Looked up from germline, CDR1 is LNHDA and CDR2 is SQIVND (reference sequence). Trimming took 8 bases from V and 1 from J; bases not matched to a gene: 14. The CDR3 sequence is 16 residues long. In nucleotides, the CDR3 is TGTGCCAGTTGGGGACAGAGCTCACCGAATTCCTACGAGCAGTACTTC. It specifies CASWGQSSPNSYEQYF.

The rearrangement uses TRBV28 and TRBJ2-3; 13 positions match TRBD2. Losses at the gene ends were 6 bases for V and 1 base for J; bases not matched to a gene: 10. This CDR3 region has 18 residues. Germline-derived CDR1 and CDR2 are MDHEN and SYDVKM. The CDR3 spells CASRPGTSGIRGTDTQYF. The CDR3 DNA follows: TGTGCCAGCAGGCCCGGGACTAGCGGGATTAGAGGCACAGATACGCAGTATTTT.

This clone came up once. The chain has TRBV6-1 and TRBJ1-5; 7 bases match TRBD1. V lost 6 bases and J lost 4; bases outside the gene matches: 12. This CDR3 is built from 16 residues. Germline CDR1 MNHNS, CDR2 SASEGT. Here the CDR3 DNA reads TGTGCCAGCAGCGAACACGACAGGGTTCGAAATCAGCCCCAGCATTTT. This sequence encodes CASSEHDRVRNQPQHF.

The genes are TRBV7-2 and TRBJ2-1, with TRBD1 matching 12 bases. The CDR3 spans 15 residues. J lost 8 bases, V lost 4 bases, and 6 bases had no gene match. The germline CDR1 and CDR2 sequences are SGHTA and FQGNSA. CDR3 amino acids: CASSSRDRGHHEQFF. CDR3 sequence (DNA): TGTGCCAGCAGCTCCCGGGACAGGGGGCATCATGAGCAGTTCTTC.

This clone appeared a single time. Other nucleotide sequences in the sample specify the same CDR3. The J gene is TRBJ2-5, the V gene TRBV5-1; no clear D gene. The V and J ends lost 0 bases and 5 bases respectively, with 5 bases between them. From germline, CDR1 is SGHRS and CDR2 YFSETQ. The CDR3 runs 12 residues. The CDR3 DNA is TGCGCCAGCAGCTTGGCCGGGGAGACCCAGTACTTC. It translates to CASSLAGETQYF.

Here the CDR3 DNA reads TGTGCCAGCAGGATTAGCGGGTACTACAATGAGCAGTTCTTC. Translated, it gives CASRISGYYNEQFF. The J gene is TRBJ2-1, the V gene TRBV6-4; the match to TRBD2 covers 7 bases. Per the germline V gene, CDR1 is MRHNA and CDR2 is SNTAGT. This CDR3 spans 14 amino acids. J gave up 3 bases and V 6 bases, and 5 bases lay outside the gene matches.

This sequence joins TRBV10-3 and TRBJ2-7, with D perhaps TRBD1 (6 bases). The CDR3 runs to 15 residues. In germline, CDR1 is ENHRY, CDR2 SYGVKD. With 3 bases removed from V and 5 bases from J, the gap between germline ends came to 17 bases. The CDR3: CAISEQQGRNHEQYF. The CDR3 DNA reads TGTGCCATCAGTGAACAACAGGGAAGGAACCACGAGCAGTACTTC.

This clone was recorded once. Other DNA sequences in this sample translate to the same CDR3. CDR3 bases: TGTGCCAGCAGCTTAACAGGCTACAATGAGCAGTTCTTC. It translates to CASSLTGYNEQFF. The chain couples TRBV5-6 to TRBJ2-1; TRBD1 is a possible D gene (5 bases). The CDR3 is made up of 13 amino acids. The V gene's germline CDR1 is SGHDT and CDR2 YYEEEE. V lost 2 bases and J 3 bases, leaving 6 bases between the germline ends.

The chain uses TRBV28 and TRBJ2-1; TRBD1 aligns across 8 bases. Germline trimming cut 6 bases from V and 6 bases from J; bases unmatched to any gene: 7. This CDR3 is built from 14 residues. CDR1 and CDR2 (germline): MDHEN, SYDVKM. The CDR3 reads CASRPITGGNEQFF. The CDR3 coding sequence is TGTGCCAGCAGACCTATCACAGGGGGCAATGAGCAGTTCTTC.

This chain's CDR3 is CASSPRSGANVLTF. CDR3 DNA: TGTGCCAGCAGCCCCCGGTCTGGGGCCAACGTCCTGACTTTC. The rearrangement joins TRBV7-6 to TRBJ2-6; D unresolved. The CDR3 extends over 14 amino acids. Germline CDR1 and CDR2: SGHVS and FNYEAQ. The V end lost 5 bases, the J end lost 1 base, and 6 bases lay between the germline ends.

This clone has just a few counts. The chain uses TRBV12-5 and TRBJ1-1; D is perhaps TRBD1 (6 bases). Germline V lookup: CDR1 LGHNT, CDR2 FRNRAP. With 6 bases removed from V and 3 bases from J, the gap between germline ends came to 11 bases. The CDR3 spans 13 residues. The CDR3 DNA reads TGTGCTAGTGGCGGGGGCACAGACACTGAAGCTTTCTTT. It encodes CASGGGTDTEAFF.